These 9 T cell receptor beta chains came from one sample sequenced in a study of human T cells and chemical hapten exposure (dated by TCRdb to the early 2020s). Explained via the paper, the time point label denotes: patch test 1, 2 weeks after DPC sensitization. According to the study, the label for this sample's treatment or condition signals: therapeutic diphenylcyclopropenone sensitization with weekly scalp DPC. The library was built by means of RACE. Sequenced on a NextSeq 500. TCRdb reran the public reads through fastp at Q25 and MiXCR, keeping productive beta chains. Each entry is one CDR3 protein sequence, shown with its most common DNA and genes. This sample has approximately 100,000 distinct CDR3 sequences in its table, and approximately 9.9% of those were observed once. Of the sample, around 3.5% is held by the ten largest clones. The specimen comprised whole blood, sampled in connection with sensitization to the hapten diphenylcyclopropenone (DPC). Every receptor here comes from a woman aged 35 to 49 with alopecia areata. Some clones in this sample may be carry-over from other donors' samples.

The V gene is TRBV10-2, the J gene TRBJ1-5; D is ambiguous. The germline V gene has CDR1 WSHSY and CDR2 SAAADI. The CDR3 totals 16 residues. Trimming removed 5 bases from V and 0 bases from J, with 14 bases in between. CDR3 sequence: CASSLTGINSNQPQHF. For the CDR3, the DNA is TGCGCCAGCAGTCTTACGGGAATCAATAGCAATCAGCCCCAGCATTTT.

The V gene is TRBV19, the J gene TRBJ2-7, with D perhaps TRBD2 (6 bases). The ends were cut back, 5 bases at V and 1 base at J, with 15 bases in the middle. The V gene's germline CDR1 is LNHDA and CDR2 SQIVND (reference sequence). The CDR3 loop spans 15 amino acids. CDR3 DNA sequence: TGTGCCAGTAGTGGGGGACTTGGATATTCCTACGAGCAGTACTTC. Amino acid sequence: CASSGGLGYSYEQYF. Variable domain in full (rest from reference TRBV19 and TRBJ2-7): DGGITQSPKYLFRKEGQNVTLSCEQNLNHDAMYWYRQDPGQGLRLIYYSQIVNDFQKGDIAEGYSVSREKKESFPLTVTSAQKNPTAFYLCASSGGLGYSYEQYFGPGTRLTVT.

In its sample, this clonotype was seen many times. The chain carries TRBV12-3 or TRBV12-4 and TRBJ2-2; possibly TRBD1 or TRBD2 for D (5 bases each). CDR3 length equals 14 residues. Between the trimmed V and J ends, which lost 8 bases and 2 bases, there was a span of 12 bases. The CDR3 DNA sequence: TGTGCCAGCCGGGGACGGATCAACACCGGGGAGCTGTTTTTT. It specifies CASRGRINTGELFF.

This chain uses TRBV10-3 with TRBJ2-3, with D possibly matching TRBD1 (7 bases). The CDR3 spans 13 residues. V lost 10 bases to trimming and J lost 1 base, with 12 bases between them. Per germline, CDR1 ENHRY and CDR2 SYGVKD. The CDR3 here is CASQGGGTDTQYF. The CDR3 region has the DNA TGTGCCAGCCAGGGGGGAGGCACAGATACGCAGTATTTT.

This rearrangement joins TRBV6-5 to TRBJ2-2; no clear D. V was pared by 2 bases and J by 4 bases, with 8 bases between. The CDR3 spans 14 residues. Germline-derived CDR1 and CDR2 are MNHEY and SVGAGI. Here the CDR3 DNA reads TGTGCCAGCAGTTACCTCGTCCTCACCGGGGAGCTGTTTTTT. It translates to CASSYLVLTGELFF.

The V gene is TRBV5-6, the J gene TRBJ2-1; D call uncertain. This CDR3 is 18 amino acids long. Trimming took off 4 bases at V and 0 bases at J, with 20 bases between the two ends. Looked up from germline, CDR1 is SGHDT and CDR2 is YYEEEE. The chain's CDR3 is CASSQPRSPGRSYNEQFF. For the CDR3, the DNA is TGTGCCAGCAGCCAACCCCGCTCCCCCGGGCGCTCCTACAATGAGCAGTTCTTC. The whole variable domain, remainder taken from reference TRBV5-6 and TRBJ2-1, is DAGVTQSPTHLIKTRGQQVTLRCSPKSGHDTVSWYQQALGQGPQFIFQYYEEEERQRGNFPDRFSGHQFPNYSSELNVNALLLGDSALYLCASSQPRSPGRSYNEQFFGPGTRLTVL.

The J gene is TRBJ1-1, the V gene TRBV6-5, with D hard to call. CDR1 and CDR2 (germline): MNHEY, SVGAGI. There are 15 residues in the CDR3. With 3 bases removed from V and 5 bases from J, the gap between germline ends came to 16 bases. The CDR3 is CASSYDSRAKTEAFF. The CDR3 bases are TGTGCCAGCAGTTATGATTCACGTGCGAAAACTGAAGCTTTCTTT.

Many counts were recorded for this clonotype. V and J are TRBV7-2 and TRBJ2-3; TRBD2 matches at 15 bases. Per the germline V gene, CDR1 is SGHTA and CDR2 is FQGNSA. The CDR3 length is 17 residues. V dropped 5 bases and J dropped 8; count of bases not matched to a gene: 11. The CDR3 DNA follows: TGTGCCAGCAGCCAGGGACTAGCGGGAGGCCTTAGGGGTACGCAGTATTTT. Translating gives CASSQGLAGGLRGTQYF.

This sequence joins TRBV2 and TRBJ2-5; D is ambiguous. The V gene lost 6 bases and the J gene lost 1 base, with 12 bases spanning the gap. The CDR3 is 14 residues long. Germline V gene lookup returns CDR1 SNHLY and CDR2 FYNNEI. CDR3: CASRKTRSQETQYF. The CDR3 region has the DNA TGTGCCAGCAGGAAGACACGATCCCAAGAGACCCAGTACTTC.